This TCR beta chain is drawn from a study of blood T cells in healthy people across ages. Through a sample-barcoded 5' primer and a J-beta primer mix, a second PCR was run for roughly 7 to 11 cycles. One entry per CDR3 protein results from TCRdb running MiXCR on the 5' RACE reads. The sample has approximately 800,000 distinct CDR3 sequences; about a quarter are singletons. Each donor's blood draw was around 10 milliliters of peripheral blood. In this sample, this clonotype turned up a few times. The same data also contributed to another study, on T cells of mothers and their children. This second study notes: All extracted RNA went into cDNA synthesis, 1.5 ug per 15 ul. Each child gave 2.5 million to 3.5 million TCR beta CDR3 reads (each mother, over 9.5 million).

Sample: blood. The sequence was obtained from a boy younger than 18 in good health.

The CDR3 region has the DNA TGTGCCAGCAGTTGGACTGGTGCAGGTTGGGAGACCCAGTACTTC. Protein product: CASSWTGAGWETQYF. The V and J genes are TRBV4-2 and TRBJ2-5; tentatively, D is TRBD2 (5 bases). Trimming took off 6 bases at V and 5 bases at J, with 19 bases between the two ends. CDR1 is LGHNA, CDR2 YNFKEQ, per germline. The CDR3 has 15 amino acids.